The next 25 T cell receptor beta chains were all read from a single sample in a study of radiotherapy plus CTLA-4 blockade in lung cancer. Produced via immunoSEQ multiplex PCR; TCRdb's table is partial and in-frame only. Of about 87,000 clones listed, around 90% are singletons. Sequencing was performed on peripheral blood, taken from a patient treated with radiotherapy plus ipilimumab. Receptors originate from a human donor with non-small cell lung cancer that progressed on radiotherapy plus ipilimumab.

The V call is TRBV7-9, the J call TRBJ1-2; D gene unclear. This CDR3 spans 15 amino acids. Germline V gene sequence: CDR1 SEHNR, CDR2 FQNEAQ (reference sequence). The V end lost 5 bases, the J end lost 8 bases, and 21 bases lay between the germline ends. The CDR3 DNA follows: TGTGCCAGCAGCCTAAGGGCCGAAACTGCTGGAGGCTACACCTTC. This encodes CASSLRAETAGGYTF.

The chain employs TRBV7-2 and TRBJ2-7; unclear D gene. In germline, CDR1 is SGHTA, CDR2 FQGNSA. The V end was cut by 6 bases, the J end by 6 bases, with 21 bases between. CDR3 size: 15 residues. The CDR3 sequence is CASRAIPAARGEQYF. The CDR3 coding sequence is TGTGCCAGCAGGGCCATCCCGGCCGCGAGAGGCGAGCAGTACTTC.

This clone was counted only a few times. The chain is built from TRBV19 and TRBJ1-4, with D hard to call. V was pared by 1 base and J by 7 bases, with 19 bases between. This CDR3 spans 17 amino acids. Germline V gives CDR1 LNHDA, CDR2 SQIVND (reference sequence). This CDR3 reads CASSIGPGRQLSEKLFF. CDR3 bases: TGTGCCAGTAGTATAGGGCCGGGGAGGCAACTAAGTGAAAAACTGTTTTTT. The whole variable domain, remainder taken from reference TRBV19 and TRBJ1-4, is DGGITQSPKYLFRKEGQNVTLSCEQNLNHDAMYWYRQDPGQGLRLIYYSQIVNDFQKGDIAEGYSVSREKKESFPLTVTSAQKNPTAFYLCASSIGPGRQLSEKLFFGSGTQLSVL.

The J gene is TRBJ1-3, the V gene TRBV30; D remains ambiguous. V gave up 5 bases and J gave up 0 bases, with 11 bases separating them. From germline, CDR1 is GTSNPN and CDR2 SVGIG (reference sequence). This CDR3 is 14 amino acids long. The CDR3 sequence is CAWGPLASGNTIYF. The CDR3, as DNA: TGTGCCTGGGGGCCGCTGGCCTCTGGAAACACCATATATTTT.

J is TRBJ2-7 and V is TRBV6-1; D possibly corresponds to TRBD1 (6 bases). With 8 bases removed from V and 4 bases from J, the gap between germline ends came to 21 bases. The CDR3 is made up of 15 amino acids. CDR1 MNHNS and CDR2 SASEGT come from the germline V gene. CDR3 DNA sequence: TGTGCCAGCGTCCTATCCGTGGCAGGGGTGTACGAGCAGTACTTC. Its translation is CASVLSVAGVYEQYF.

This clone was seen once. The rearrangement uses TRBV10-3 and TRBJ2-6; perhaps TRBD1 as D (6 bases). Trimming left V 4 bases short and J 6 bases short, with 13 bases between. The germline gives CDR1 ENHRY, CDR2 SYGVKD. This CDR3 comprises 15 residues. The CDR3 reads CAISGGQPEANVLTF. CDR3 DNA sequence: TGTGCCATCAGTGGAGGACAGCCTGAGGCCAACGTCCTGACTTTC.

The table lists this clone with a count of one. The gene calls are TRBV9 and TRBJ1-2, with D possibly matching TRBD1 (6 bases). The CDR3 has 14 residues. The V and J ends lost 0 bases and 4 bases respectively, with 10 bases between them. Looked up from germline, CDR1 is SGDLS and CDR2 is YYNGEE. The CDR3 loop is CASSVGQAPYGYTF. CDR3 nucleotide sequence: TGTGCCAGCAGCGTAGGACAGGCTCCCTATGGCTACACCTTC.

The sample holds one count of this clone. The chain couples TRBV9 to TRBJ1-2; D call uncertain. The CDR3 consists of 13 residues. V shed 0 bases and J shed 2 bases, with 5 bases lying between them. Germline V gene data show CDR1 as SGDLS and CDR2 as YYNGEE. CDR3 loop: CASSVVENYGYTF. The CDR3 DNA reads TGTGCCAGCAGCGTAGTAGAGAACTATGGCTACACCTTC.

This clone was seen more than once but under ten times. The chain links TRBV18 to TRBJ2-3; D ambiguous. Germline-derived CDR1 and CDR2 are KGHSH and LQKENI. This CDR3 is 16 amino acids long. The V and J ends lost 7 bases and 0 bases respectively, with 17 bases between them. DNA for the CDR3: TGTGCCAGCTGGTCGGGCCAGCCTTCTAGCACAGATACGCAGTATTTT. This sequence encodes CASWSGQPSSTDTQYF.

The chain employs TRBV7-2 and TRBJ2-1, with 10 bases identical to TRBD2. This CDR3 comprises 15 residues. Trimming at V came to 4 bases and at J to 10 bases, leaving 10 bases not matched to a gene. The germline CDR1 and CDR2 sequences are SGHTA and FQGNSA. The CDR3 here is CASSSLLAGPEEQFF. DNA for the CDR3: TGTGCCAGCAGCTCCTTACTAGCGGGGCCTGAGGAGCAGTTCTTC.

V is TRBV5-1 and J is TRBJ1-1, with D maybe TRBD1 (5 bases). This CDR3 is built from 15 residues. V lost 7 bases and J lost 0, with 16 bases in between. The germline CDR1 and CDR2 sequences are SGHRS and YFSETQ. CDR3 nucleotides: TGCGCCAGCCGGGACGGGGCAGACATGAACACTGAAGCTTTCTTT. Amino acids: CASRDGADMNTEAFF.

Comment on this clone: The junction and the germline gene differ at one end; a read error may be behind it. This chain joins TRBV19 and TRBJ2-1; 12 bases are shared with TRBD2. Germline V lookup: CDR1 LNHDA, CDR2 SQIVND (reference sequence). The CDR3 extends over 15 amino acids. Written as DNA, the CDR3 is TGTGCCAGTAGTATAAGGGGGGGACTAGCGGGCCTCCAAGTCTTC. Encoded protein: CASSIRGGLAGLQVF.

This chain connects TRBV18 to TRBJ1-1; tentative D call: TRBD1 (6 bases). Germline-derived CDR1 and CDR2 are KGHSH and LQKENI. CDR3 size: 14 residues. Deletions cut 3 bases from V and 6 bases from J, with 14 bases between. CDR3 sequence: CASSPGQTSPEAFF. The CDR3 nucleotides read TGTGCCAGCTCACCCGGACAGACCTCCCCTGAAGCTTTCTTT.

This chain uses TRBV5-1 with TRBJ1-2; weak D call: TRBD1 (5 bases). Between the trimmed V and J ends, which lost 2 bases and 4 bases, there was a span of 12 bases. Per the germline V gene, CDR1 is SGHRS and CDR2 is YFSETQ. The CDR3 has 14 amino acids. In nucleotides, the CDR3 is TGCGCCAGCAGCTTATCACAGGATAGCTATGGCTACACCTTC. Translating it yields CASSLSQDSYGYTF.

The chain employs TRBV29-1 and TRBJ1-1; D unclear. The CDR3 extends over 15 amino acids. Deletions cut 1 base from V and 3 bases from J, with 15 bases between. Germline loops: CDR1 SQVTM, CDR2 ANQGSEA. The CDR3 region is CSVEAHGRRDTEAFF. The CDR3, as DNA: TGCAGCGTTGAAGCTCACGGGCGAAGAGACACTGAAGCTTTCTTT.

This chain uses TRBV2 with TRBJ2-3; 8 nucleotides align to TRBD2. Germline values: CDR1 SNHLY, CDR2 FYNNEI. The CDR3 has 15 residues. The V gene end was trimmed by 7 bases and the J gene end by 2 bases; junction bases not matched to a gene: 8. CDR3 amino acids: CASTGKTSVTDTQYF. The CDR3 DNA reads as TGTGCCAGCACAGGGAAGACTAGCGTCACAGATACGCAGTATTTT.

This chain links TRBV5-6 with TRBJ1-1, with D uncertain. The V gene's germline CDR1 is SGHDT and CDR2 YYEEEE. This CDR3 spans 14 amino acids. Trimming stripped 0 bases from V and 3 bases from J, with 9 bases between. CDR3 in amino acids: CASSLGTVDTEAFF. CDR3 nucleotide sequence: TGTGCCAGCAGCTTGGGGACTGTAGACACTGAAGCTTTCTTT. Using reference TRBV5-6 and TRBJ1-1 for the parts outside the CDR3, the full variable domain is DAGVTQSPTHLIKTRGQQVTLRCSPKSGHDTVSWYQQALGQGPQFIFQYYEEEERQRGNFPDRFSGHQFPNYSSELNVNALLLGDSALYLCASSLGTVDTEAFFGQGTRLTVV.

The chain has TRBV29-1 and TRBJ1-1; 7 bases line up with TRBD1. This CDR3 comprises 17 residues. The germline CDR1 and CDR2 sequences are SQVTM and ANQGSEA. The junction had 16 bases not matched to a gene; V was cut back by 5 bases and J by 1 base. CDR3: CSVSWGGTVSANTEAFF. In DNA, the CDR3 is TGCAGCGTTTCCTGGGGCGGGACAGTTTCGGCGAACACTGAAGCTTTCTTT.

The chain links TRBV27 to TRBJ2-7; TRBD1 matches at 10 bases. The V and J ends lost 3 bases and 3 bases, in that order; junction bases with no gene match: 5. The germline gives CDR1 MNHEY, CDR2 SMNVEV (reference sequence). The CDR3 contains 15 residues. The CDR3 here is CASSFFRDRGYEQYF. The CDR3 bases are TGTGCCAGCAGTTTCTTCCGGGACAGGGGCTACGAGCAGTACTTC.

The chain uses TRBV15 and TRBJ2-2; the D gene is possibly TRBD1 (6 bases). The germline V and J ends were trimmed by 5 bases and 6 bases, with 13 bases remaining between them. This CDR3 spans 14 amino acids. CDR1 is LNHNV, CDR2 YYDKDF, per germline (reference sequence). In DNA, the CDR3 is TGTGCCACCAGCGGAAACAGGGTGGCCGGGGAGCTGTTTTTT. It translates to CATSGNRVAGELFF.

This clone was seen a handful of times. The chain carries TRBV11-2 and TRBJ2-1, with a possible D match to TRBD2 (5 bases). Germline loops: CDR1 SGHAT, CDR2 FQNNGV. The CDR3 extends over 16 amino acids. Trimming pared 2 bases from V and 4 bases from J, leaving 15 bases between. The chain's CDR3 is CASSLTTGWRYNEQFF. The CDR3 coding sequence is TGTGCCAGCAGCTTAACTACCGGGTGGAGGTACAATGAGCAGTTCTTC.

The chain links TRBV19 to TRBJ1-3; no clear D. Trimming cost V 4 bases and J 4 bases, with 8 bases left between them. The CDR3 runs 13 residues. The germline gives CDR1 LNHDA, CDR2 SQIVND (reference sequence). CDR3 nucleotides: TGTGCCAGTAGTAGACCAGCGGGAAACACCATATATTTT. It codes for CASSRPAGNTIYF.

CDR3 DNA: TGTGCCAGCAGTTCCACCCGGACGGCTGGGCATGAAAAACTGTTTTTT. Its translation is CASSSTRTAGHEKLFF. The chain is built from TRBV28 and TRBJ1-4; D gene unclear. Trimming left V 4 bases short and J 6 bases short, with 18 bases between. The V gene's germline CDR1 is MDHEN and CDR2 SYDVKM. The CDR3 is 16 residues long.

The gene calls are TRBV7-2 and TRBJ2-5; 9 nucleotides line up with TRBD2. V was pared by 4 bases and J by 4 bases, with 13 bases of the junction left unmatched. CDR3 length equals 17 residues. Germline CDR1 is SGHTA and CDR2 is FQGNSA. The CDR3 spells CASSSRFGRGGGETQYF. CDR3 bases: TGTGCCAGCAGCTCCCGGTTCGGGCGGGGGGGCGGAGAGACCCAGTACTTC.

CDR3 bases: TGTGCCAGCAGTTTAACAGGGGGGGGCTCACCCCTCCACTTT. Protein sequence: CASSLTGGGSPLHF. The chain employs TRBV27 and TRBJ1-6, with 8 nucleotides matching TRBD1. From germline, CDR1 is MNHEY and CDR2 SMNVEV (reference sequence). Unmatched junction bases numbered 4, after V lost 2 bases and J lost 10 bases. This CDR3 contains 14 residues.